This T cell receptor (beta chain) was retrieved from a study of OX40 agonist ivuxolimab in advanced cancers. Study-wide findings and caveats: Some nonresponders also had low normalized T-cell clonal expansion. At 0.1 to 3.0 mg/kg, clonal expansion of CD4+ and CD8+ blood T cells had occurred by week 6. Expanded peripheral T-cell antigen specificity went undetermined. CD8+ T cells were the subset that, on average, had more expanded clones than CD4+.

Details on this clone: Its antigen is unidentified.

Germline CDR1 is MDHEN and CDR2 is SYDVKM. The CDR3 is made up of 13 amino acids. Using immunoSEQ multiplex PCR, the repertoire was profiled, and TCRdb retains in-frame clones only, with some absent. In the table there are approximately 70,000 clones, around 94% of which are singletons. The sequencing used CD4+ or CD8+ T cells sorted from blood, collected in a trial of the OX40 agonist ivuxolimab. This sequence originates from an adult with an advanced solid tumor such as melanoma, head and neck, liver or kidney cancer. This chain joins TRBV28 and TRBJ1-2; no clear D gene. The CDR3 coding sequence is TGTGGGGCTGGAAAAATCCCTAACTATGGCTACACCTTC. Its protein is CGAGKIPNYGYTF.